This T cell receptor (beta chain) was captured in a study of T cell responses to AZD1222 COVID-19 vaccine. Overall study context: Second doses at about 4 or about 12 weeks were pooled.

Assay used: immunoSEQ multiplex PCR; TCRdb lists only in-frame clones, some missing. The table lists under 150,000 clones, less than 90% of them singletons. Sequenced material: peripheral blood, taken on day 0 of AZD1222 vaccination. This sequence was found in an adult in good health.

DNA for the CDR3: TGTGCCAGCAGCCCTCCGGGAGGCTATGGCTACACCTTC. This gives the protein CASSPPGGYGYTF. The chain employs TRBV5-6 and TRBJ1-2; no firm D call. Trimming stripped 4 bases from V and 4 bases from J, with 11 bases between. Germline CDR1 and CDR2: SGHDT and YYEEEE. CDR3 length: 13 residues. The full variable domain, rest sourced from reference TRBV5-6 and TRBJ1-2, is DAGVTQSPTHLIKTRGQQVTLRCSPKSGHDTVSWYQQALGQGPQFIFQYYEEEERQRGNFPDRFSGHQFPNYSSELNVNALLLGDSALYLCASSPPGGYGYTFGSGTRLTVV.